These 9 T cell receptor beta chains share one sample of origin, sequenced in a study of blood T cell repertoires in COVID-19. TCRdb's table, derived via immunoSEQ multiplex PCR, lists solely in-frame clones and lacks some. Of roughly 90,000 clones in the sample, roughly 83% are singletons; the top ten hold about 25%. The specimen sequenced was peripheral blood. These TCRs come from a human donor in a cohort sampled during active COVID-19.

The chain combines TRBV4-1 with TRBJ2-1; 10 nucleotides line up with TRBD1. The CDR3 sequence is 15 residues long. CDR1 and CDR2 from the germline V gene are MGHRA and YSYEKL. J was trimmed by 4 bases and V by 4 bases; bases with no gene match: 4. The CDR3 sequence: CASSLDRGLYNEQFF. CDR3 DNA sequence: TGCGCCAGCAGCCTAGACAGGGGGCTTTACAATGAGCAGTTCTTC.

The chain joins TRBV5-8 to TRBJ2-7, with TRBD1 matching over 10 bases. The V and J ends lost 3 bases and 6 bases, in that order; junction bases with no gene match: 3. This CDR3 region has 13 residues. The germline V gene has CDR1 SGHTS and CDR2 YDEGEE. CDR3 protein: CASSSGQGSEQYF. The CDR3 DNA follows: TGTGCCAGCAGCTCGGGACAGGGGAGCGAGCAGTACTTC.

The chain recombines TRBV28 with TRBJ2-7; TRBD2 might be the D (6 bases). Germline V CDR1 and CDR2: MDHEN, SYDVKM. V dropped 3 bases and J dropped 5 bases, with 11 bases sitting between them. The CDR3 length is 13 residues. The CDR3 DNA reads TGTGCCAGCAGTTTTTCGGGAGTCCACGAGCAGTACTTC. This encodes CASSFSGVHEQYF.

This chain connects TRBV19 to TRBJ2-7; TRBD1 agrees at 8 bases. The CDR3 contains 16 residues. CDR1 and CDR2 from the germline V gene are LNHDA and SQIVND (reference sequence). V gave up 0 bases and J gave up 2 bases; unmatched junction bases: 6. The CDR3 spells CASSIEGGRGPYEQYF. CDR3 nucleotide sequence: TGTGCCAGTAGTATAGAGGGAGGCAGGGGGCCCTACGAGCAGTACTTC. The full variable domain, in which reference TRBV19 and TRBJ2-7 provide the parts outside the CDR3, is DGGITQSPKYLFRKEGQNVTLSCEQNLNHDAMYWYRQDPGQGLRLIYYSQIVNDFQKGDIAEGYSVSREKKESFPLTVTSAQKNPTAFYLCASSIEGGRGPYEQYFGPGTRLTVT.

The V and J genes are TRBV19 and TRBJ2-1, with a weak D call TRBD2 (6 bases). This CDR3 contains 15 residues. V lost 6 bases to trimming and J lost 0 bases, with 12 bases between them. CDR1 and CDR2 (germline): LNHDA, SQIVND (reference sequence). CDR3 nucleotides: TGTGCCAGTAGCGGGGGTTCCAGCTCCTACAATGAGCAGTTCTTC. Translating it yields CASSGGSSSYNEQFF.

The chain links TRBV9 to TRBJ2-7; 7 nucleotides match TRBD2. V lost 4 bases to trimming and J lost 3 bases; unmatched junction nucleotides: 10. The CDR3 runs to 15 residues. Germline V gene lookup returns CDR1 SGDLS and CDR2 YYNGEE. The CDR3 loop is CASSISSGGVYEQYF. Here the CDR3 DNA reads TGTGCCAGCAGCATTTCTAGCGGAGGGGTCTACGAGCAGTACTTC.

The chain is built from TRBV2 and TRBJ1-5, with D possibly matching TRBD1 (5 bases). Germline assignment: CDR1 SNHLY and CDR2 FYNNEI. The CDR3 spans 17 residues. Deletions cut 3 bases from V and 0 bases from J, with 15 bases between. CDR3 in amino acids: CASSDVPGGDSNQPQHF. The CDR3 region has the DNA TGTGCCAGCAGTGACGTCCCCGGGGGGGATAGCAATCAGCCCCAGCATTTT.

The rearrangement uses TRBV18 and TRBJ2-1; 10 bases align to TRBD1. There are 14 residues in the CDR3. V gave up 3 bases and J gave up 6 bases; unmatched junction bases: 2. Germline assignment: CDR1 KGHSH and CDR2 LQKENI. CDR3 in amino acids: CASSPRTGGNEQFF. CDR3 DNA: TGTGCCAGCTCACCGCGGACAGGGGGCAATGAGCAGTTCTTC.

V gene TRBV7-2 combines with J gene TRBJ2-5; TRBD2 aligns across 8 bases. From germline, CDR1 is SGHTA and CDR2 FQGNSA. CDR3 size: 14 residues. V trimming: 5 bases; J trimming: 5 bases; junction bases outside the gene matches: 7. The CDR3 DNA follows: TGTGCCAGCAGCCAGCGGGAGTGGTATGAGACCCAGTACTTC. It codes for CASSQREWYETQYF.